Each of the 23 T cell receptor beta chains below was sequenced from the same sample in a study of T cells in Graves' hyperthyroidism and ophthalmopathy. Researchers amplified the TCR beta CDR3 regions from RNA transcripts. HTBI primers were the set used in a first-round RT-PCR of the TCR CDR3. One entry per CDR3 protein results from TCRdb running MiXCR on the multiplex PCR reads. The sample yields more than 450,000 distinct CDR3 sequences, 15% to 20% seen once. The sequencing sample was made of blood. These receptors were collected from a man in his forties with Graves' ophthalmopathy.

This clonotype was seen more than once but under ten times. The chain uses TRBV5-4 and TRBJ2-3; perhaps TRBD1 as D (6 bases). The germline V gene encodes CDR1 SGHNT and CDR2 YYREEE (reference sequence). CDR3 length: 16 amino acids. V lost 4 bases and J 2 bases, leaving 17 bases between the germline ends. The CDR3 is CASSLFRDTYTDTQYF. CDR3 coding DNA: TGTGCCAGCAGCCTCTTCCGGGACACGTACACAGATACGCAGTATTTT.

The sample holds a few counts of this clonotype. The V and J genes are TRBV7-8 and TRBJ2-2; D might be TRBD2 (6 bases). V was trimmed by 5 bases and J by 7 bases, leaving 20 bases between them. The CDR3 totals 16 residues. Germline V gene data show CDR1 as SGHVS and CDR2 as FQNEAQ. For the CDR3, the DNA is TGTGCCAGCAGCCAGCGGGCTAGCGAAAGATTCGGGGAGCTGTTTTTT. This codes for CASSQRASERFGELFF.

This clonotype was recorded at least ten times. This sequence joins TRBV27 and TRBJ2-7; weak D call: TRBD2 (7 bases). Per the germline V gene, CDR1 is MNHEY and CDR2 is SMNVEV (reference sequence). The length of the CDR3 is 15 residues. The ends were cut back, 6 bases at V and 4 bases at J, with 19 bases in the middle. The CDR3 here is CASRARGGGSYEQYF. CDR3 DNA: TGTGCCAGCAGGGCTAGAGGGGGAGGGTCATACGAGCAGTACTTC.

For this clonotype: This may be a read error: a much more frequent sequence differs by one nucleotide. A read error is likely, as this CDR3 ends without the conserved phenylalanine or tryptophan. J is TRBJ1-2 and V is TRBV20-1, with TRBD1 as a possible D gene (5 bases). The germline V gene encodes CDR1 DFQATT and CDR2 SNEGSKA (reference sequence). The CDR3 totals 14 residues. Trimming stripped 3 bases from V and 3 bases from J, with 14 bases between. The CDR3 DNA sequence: TGCAGTGCTAGGGTCCGGGACGGAGACTATGGCTACACCCTC. Its translation: CSARVRDGDYGYTL.

This clonotype has a count of ten or more. The rearrangement links TRBV11-2 to TRBJ1-6; tentatively, D is TRBD1 (5 bases). This CDR3 is 15 amino acids long. Germline assignment: CDR1 SGHAT and CDR2 FQNNGV. Trimming cost V 4 bases and J 7 bases, with 14 bases left between them. CDR3 amino acids: CASSSTQGYNSPLHF. CDR3 nucleotide sequence: TGTGCCAGCAGCTCAACCCAGGGATACAATTCACCCCTCCACTTT.

This clonotype appeared once. The chain joins TRBV27 to TRBJ1-5, with a possible D match to TRBD1 (5 bases). The V end was cut by 4 bases, the J end by 0 bases, with 16 bases between. The CDR3 is 17 residues long. From germline, CDR1 is MNHEY and CDR2 SMNVEV (reference sequence). The CDR3 sequence: CASSYSGGRNSNQPQHF. The CDR3, as DNA: TGTGCCAGCAGTTACAGCGGGGGGAGAAATAGCAATCAGCCCCAGCATTTT.

Written as DNA, the CDR3 is TGTGCCATCAGTGAGTCCAGGGCAGGGGGCTACGAGCAGTACTTC. As protein: CAISESRAGGYEQYF. This chain connects TRBV10-3 to TRBJ2-7; 7 bases match TRBD1. V was pared by 0 bases and J by 3 bases, with 5 bases of the junction left unmatched. The CDR3 contains 15 residues. CDR1 and CDR2 from the germline V gene are ENHRY and SYGVKD.

This clonotype occurred many times. The chain employs TRBV6-1 and TRBJ2-7; D uncertain. The V end lost 2 bases, the J end lost 5 bases, and 10 bases lay between the germline ends. This CDR3 contains 13 residues. CDR1 is MNHNS and CDR2 is SASEGT in the germline V gene. The CDR3 reads CASSEIKPDEQYF. The CDR3 DNA reads TGTGCCAGCAGTGAAATCAAGCCTGACGAGCAGTACTTC.

V is TRBV12-3 or TRBV12-4 and J is TRBJ2-2; D uncertain. This CDR3 spans 11 amino acids. The chain's CDR3 is CGSSHTGELFF. The CDR3 nucleotides read TGTGGAAGTAGCCACACCGGGGAGCTGTTTTTT.

Many counts were recorded for this clonotype. The V and J genes are TRBV30 and TRBJ2-7, with a tentative D call TRBD2 (6 bases). Germline V gene lookup returns CDR1 GTSNPN and CDR2 SVGIG (reference sequence). Deletions cut 4 bases from V and 0 bases from J, with 13 bases between. The CDR3 runs to 14 residues. In DNA form, the CDR3 reads TGTGCCTGGAATAGCGGAAGGGACTCCTACGAGCAGTACTTC. This encodes CAWNSGRDSYEQYF. The whole variable domain, filled in from reference TRBV30 and TRBJ2-7, reads SQTIHQWPATLVQPVGSPLSLECTVEGTSNPNLYWYRQAAGRGLQLLFYSVGIGQISSEVPQNLSASRPQDRQFILSSKKLLLSDSGFYLCAWNSGRDSYEQYFGPGTRLTVT.

This clonotype was picked up a small number of times. The chain links TRBV6-1 to TRBJ2-3; D is possibly TRBD2 (6 bases). This CDR3 has 16 amino acids. Deletions cut 6 bases from V and 5 bases from J, with 21 bases between. Germline lookup yields CDR1 MNHNS and CDR2 SASEGT. The CDR3 protein is CASRYTGTQGEDTQYF. For the CDR3, the DNA is TGTGCCAGCAGATATACCGGGACTCAGGGAGAAGATACGCAGTATTTT.

This chain joins TRBV7-9 and TRBJ2-3; D call uncertain. This CDR3 comprises 16 residues. CDR1 is SEHNR and CDR2 is FQNEAQ in the germline V gene (reference sequence). V was clipped by 0 bases and J by 4 bases, with 14 bases between them. The CDR3 DNA follows: TGTGCCAGCAGCTTAGCTCCAGGTGGTCGACCAGATACGCAGTATTTT. This gives the protein CASSLAPGGRPDTQYF. The full variable domain, in which reference TRBV7-9 and TRBJ2-3 provide the parts outside the CDR3, is DTGVSQNPRHKITKRGQNVTFRCDPISEHNRLYWYRQTLGQGPEFLTYFQNEAQLEKSRLLSDRFSAERPKGSFSTLEIQRTEQGDSAMYLCASSLAPGGRPDTQYFGPGTRLTVL.

This clonotype was counted many times. V is TRBV18 and J is TRBJ2-2; D gene uncertain. The CDR3 is made up of 13 amino acids. Germline V gene sequence: CDR1 KGHSH, CDR2 LQKENI. V shed 2 bases and J shed 3 bases, with 4 bases lying between them. CDR3 bases: TGTGCCAGCTCACCAACCGACACCGGGGAGCTGTTTTTT. It encodes CASSPTDTGELFF.

This clonotype was found once. The chain couples TRBV6-5 to TRBJ1-4; D is ambiguous. This CDR3 region has 15 residues. Looked up from germline, CDR1 is MNHEY and CDR2 is SVGAGI. V was cut by 0 bases and J by 6 bases, with 11 bases left in between. The CDR3 region is CASSYSETLDEKLFF. DNA for the CDR3: TGTGCCAGCAGTTACTCGGAGACTCTCGATGAAAAACTGTTTTTT.

This clonotype came up a few times. This chain joins TRBV6-5 and TRBJ2-3, with D unclear. This CDR3 spans 13 amino acids. The germline V gene has CDR1 MNHEY and CDR2 SVGAGI. V lost 1 base and J lost 9, with 11 bases in between. The CDR3 protein is CASSYFPRETQYF. In nucleotides, the CDR3 is TGTGCCAGCAGTTACTTCCCCCGCGAGACGCAGTATTTT.

The genes are TRBV20-1 and TRBJ2-1; D is possibly TRBD1 (5 bases). CDR3 length: 16 amino acids. Trimming pared 3 bases from V and 0 bases from J, leaving 15 bases between. CDR1 is DFQATT, CDR2 SNEGSKA, per germline (reference sequence). The CDR3 nucleotides are TGCAGTGCTAGCGACTCTTGGGGCAGCTCCTACAATGAGCAGTTCTTC. Translated, it gives CSASDSWGSSYNEQFF.

This chain connects TRBV7-6 to TRBJ1-1; D possibly corresponds to TRBD1 (5 bases). Germline V gene sequence: CDR1 SGHVS, CDR2 FNYEAQ. V shed 0 bases and J shed 7 bases, with 15 bases lying between them. This CDR3 is 15 amino acids long. The CDR3, as DNA: TGTGCCAGCAGCTTAGCGCCCCGGGCGGGGGGTGAAGCTTTCTTT. It specifies CASSLAPRAGGEAFF.

This clonotype was seen a handful of times. This sequence joins TRBV6-1 and TRBJ1-5; no definite D call. V lost 8 bases and J 3 bases, leaving 8 bases between the germline ends. From germline, CDR1 is MNHNS and CDR2 SASEGT. The CDR3 is 12 residues long. The CDR3 sequence: CASGSVNQPQHF. DNA of the CDR3: TGTGCCAGCGGAAGCGTCAATCAGCCCCAGCATTTT.

The chain employs TRBV20-1 and TRBJ2-7; 8 bases match TRBD2. V gave up 6 bases and J gave up 2 bases; unmatched junction bases: 12. Per the germline V gene, CDR1 is DFQATT and CDR2 is SNEGSKA (reference sequence). The CDR3 spans 15 residues. CDR3 protein: CSATPPTSGTYEQYF. In nucleotides, the CDR3 is TGCAGTGCAACCCCTCCCACTAGCGGAACCTACGAGCAGTACTTC.

This clonotype was seen many times. The chain recombines TRBV11-2 with TRBJ2-7; D tentatively fits TRBD1 or TRBD2 (5 bases each). This CDR3 contains 14 residues. Trimming left V 1 base short and J 5 bases short, with 12 bases between. The germline V gene encodes CDR1 SGHAT and CDR2 FQNNGV. The DNA of the CDR3 is TGTGCCAGCAGCTTAGGGGCAGGGAGAAACGAGCAGTACTTC. Protein product: CASSLGAGRNEQYF.

The chain links TRBV20-1 to TRBJ2-4; 8 nucleotides agree with TRBD2. Germline V gene sequence: CDR1 DFQATT, CDR2 SNEGSKA (reference sequence). This CDR3 spans 15 amino acids. The V gene end was trimmed by 6 bases and the J gene end by 2 bases; junction bases not matched to a gene: 9. CDR3 coding DNA: TGCAGTGCCGGGGGGGGGGACCTACCCAAAAACATTCAGTACTTC. Its protein is CSAGGGDLPKNIQYF.

In DNA form, the CDR3 reads TGTGCCAGCAGGAGGGAAGGCGGGAGCTCCTACAATGAGCAGTTCTTC. This codes for CASRREGGSSYNEQFF. The V and J genes are TRBV5-5 and TRBJ2-1; TRBD2 aligns across 7 bases. Germline lookup yields CDR1 SGHKS and CDR2 YYEKEE (reference sequence). V gave up 5 bases and J gave up 0 bases; unmatched junction bases: 8. The CDR3 contains 16 residues.

This clonotype was counted a few times. The genes are TRBV7-8 and TRBJ2-1, with 10 bases that match TRBD2. Germline V gene sequence: CDR1 SGHVS, CDR2 FQNEAQ. Trimming removed 5 bases from V and 9 bases from J; junction bases left unmatched: 13. The CDR3 runs 16 residues. The CDR3 coding sequence is TGTGCCAGCAGCCCCCCGGTGGAGCGGGGGGGCTTTGAGCAGTTCTTC. It encodes CASSPPVERGGFEQFF.